This entry concerns a single TCR beta chain. This clone was seen more than once but under ten times. No antigen is known for it. Nothing much larger sits one base from this clone, and base qualities are not available. This sample is part of a study of blood T cell repertoires in COVID-19 (dated by TCRdb to between 2020 and 2021). Regarding the research as a whole: Samples covering the acute and convalescent phases of COVID-19 were provided by collaborators in the United States, Italy and Spain. The material from the prospective study consisted of cDNA or gDNA derived from T cells, B-cell-depleted T cells, or PBMCs. The dataset comprised deeply sampled blood TCRbeta repertoires from subjects exposed to, actively infected with, or recovered from COVID-19. The repertoires were released in a freely available public database meant as a resource for research on the immune response to SARS-CoV-2. The samples were drawn from two sources: the first 160 participants of the ongoing ImmuneRACE study, and 1,000 to 1,500 subjects contributed by 6 global collaborators. Nearly every sample came with metadata listing a de-identified subject ID, COVID-19 status, age in years and sex. Where HLA class I and class II types were available, the types were taken from metadata supplied by the sample provider, not from assay-based typing.

The germline V gene specifies SNHLY as CDR1 and FYNNEI as CDR2. The CDR3 sequence holds 13 residues, the cysteine and phenylalanine included. The read is trimmed to its CDR3 DNA, 39 bases read in frame from base 1. At the junction V is shortened by 4 bases and J by 9 bases, with 10 bases in between. One collaborating source in Seattle enrolled patients during active infection and followed them longitudinally through the course of disease. Collaborating institutions collected whole blood in K2EDTA tubes following their own protocols. For TCRbeta analysis, collaborators shipped samples in one of three forms: frozen whole blood, isolated PBMCs, or DNA extracted from either of those sample types. TCRbeta CDR3 regions were amplified from genomic DNA by means of the immunoSEQ Assay, a bias-controlled multiplex PCR. From the authors' description of their analysis: The number of nucleated cells in each sample was estimated by amplification of reference gene primers within the assay. Sequence reads were collapsed and filtered to measure the absolute abundance of every unique TCRbeta CDR3 rearrangement. For each sample, productive Simpson clonality was calculated as the square root of Simpson's diversity index across productive rearrangements. In its TCRdb copy, this immuneACCESS table keeps in-frame sequences only and misses some clones. Where compared with another copy, unresolved V genes explain less than half of these, and the others have no known cause. From that table come the V and J calls and clone size; the DNA was used to work out D and trimming. In all, the sample holds approximately 290,000 clones, and about 85% of those were seen once. The top ten clones comprise 0.75% to 0.95% of the sample.

Paper-wide results and their limitations: How much clinical and demographic metadata was included differed by source and by participant, and the metadata was provided uncurated.

In this chain, TRBV2 is recombined with TRBJ1-6, with the D gene not clear enough to name. The sequenced sample was peripheral blood. This clonotype originated in a human donor with COVID-19, enrolled during active disease. The donor label of this sample is uncertain. The CDR3 has the sequence CASSAGRSSPLHF. In nucleotide form, the sequence is TGTGCCAGCAGTGCTGGGCGCAGTTCACCCCTCCACTTT.